A single sample is the source of the 8 T cell receptor beta chains below, sequenced in a study of blood T cell repertoires in COVID-19. This table comes from immunoSEQ multiplex PCR, and its TCRdb copy is limited to in-frame clones, with some not included. The sample yields 200,000 to 250,000 clones, about nine tenths seen once. Sequencing used PBMCs or T cells enriched from blood (not recorded which). The source is a woman younger than 45 who had recovered from COVID-19.

This chain uses TRBV12-5 with TRBJ2-2; the D gene is possibly TRBD2 (5 bases). The germline V and J ends were trimmed by 0 bases and 2 bases, with 10 bases remaining between them. This CDR3 is built from 16 residues. Germline V gene data show CDR1 as LGHNT and CDR2 as FRNRAP. The CDR3 coding sequence is TGTGCTAGTGGTTTGGTACTCGGGATTAACACCGGGGAGCTGTTTTTT. Protein product: CASGLVLGINTGELFF.

This rearrangement joins TRBV3-1 (or the pseudogene TRBV3-2) to TRBJ1-1; no firm D call. This CDR3 region has 14 residues. Trimming shortened V by 0 bases and J by 1 base, and 6 bases separated the two germline ends. Germline V gene data show CDR1 as LGHDT and CDR2 as YNNKEL (reference sequence). The CDR3 bases are TGTGCCAGCAGCCAAGATAATCGGAACACTGAAGCTTTCTTT. It translates to CASSQDNRNTEAFF.

A note on this clone: A junction boundary mismatches the germline segment, possibly from a read error. This chain uses TRBV19 with TRBJ2-1; 13 bases map to TRBD2. CDR3 size: 14 residues. From germline, CDR1 is LNHDA and CDR2 SQIVND (reference sequence). CDR3 nucleotides: TGTGCCAGTAGTCTGAGGACTAGCGGGGGTCCGGGGCTCTTC. Amino acids: CASSLRTSGGPGLF.

The gene calls are TRBV7-3 and TRBJ1-4, with D possibly TRBD1 on 5 matching bases. CDR1 is SGHTA, CDR2 FQGTGA, per germline. V gave up 2 bases and J gave up 7 bases, with 8 bases separating them. This CDR3 has 13 residues. This chain's CDR3 is CASSLQGPEKLFF. For the CDR3, the DNA is TGTGCCAGCAGCTTACAGGGTCCTGAAAAACTGTTTTTT.

The V gene is TRBV19, the J gene TRBJ1-5, with 9 positions matching TRBD1. Germline V lookup: CDR1 LNHDA, CDR2 SQIVND (reference sequence). Trimming at V came to 7 bases and at J to 7 bases, leaving 11 bases not matched to a gene. This CDR3 contains 15 residues. CDR3 nucleotide sequence: TGTGCCAGTACCACTCCGGGACAGGGAGGACAGCCCCAGCATTTT. Protein product: CASTTPGQGGQPQHF.

The gene calls are TRBV9 and TRBJ2-5, with D perhaps matching TRBD2 (6 bases). The V gene lost 1 base and the J gene lost 5 bases, with 9 bases spanning the gap. This CDR3 comprises 13 residues. The germline V gene has CDR1 SGDLS and CDR2 YYNGEE. CDR3 loop: CASSVTSGETQYF. Here the CDR3 DNA reads TGTGCCAGCAGCGTAACCAGCGGGGAGACCCAGTACTTC.

This clone has only a few counts. V and J are TRBV7-9 and TRBJ2-3; 15 nucleotides agree with TRBD2. The V segment lost 5 bases and the J segment 6 bases; nucleotides outside the gene matches: 6. The CDR3 is 16 residues long. CDR1 is SEHNR, CDR2 FQNEAQ, per germline (reference sequence). This chain's CDR3 is CASSGTSGRPGDTQYF. DNA of the CDR3: TGTGCCAGCAGCGGGACTAGCGGGAGGCCCGGGGATACGCAGTATTTT.

The V gene is TRBV4-3, the J gene TRBJ1-2; 7 nucleotides align to TRBD1. Germline CDR1 is LGHNA and CDR2 is YSLEER. The V gene end was trimmed by 0 bases and the J gene end by 2 bases; junction bases not matched to a gene: 6. The CDR3 contains 16 residues. This chain's CDR3 is CASSQDTGGQNYGYTF. CDR3 DNA: TGCGCCAGCAGCCAAGATACCGGGGGACAGAACTATGGCTACACCTTC.